The clone carrying this T cell receptor (beta chain) was seen a few times. Its antigen is unidentified. Amplified TCR beta CDR3 regions came from RNA transcripts. The HTBI primer set was used in a first-round RT-PCR of the TCR CDR3. MiXCR, run by TCRdb on the multiplex PCR reads, gives a single entry per CDR3 protein. The sample holds about 610,000 distinct CDR3 sequences, roughly 50% seen once. Losses at the gene ends were 8 bases for V and 1 base for J; bases not matched to a gene: 11. Looked up from germline, CDR1 is SQVTM and CDR2 is ANQGSEA. This CDR3 contains 14 residues. This entry is derived from a study of T cells in Graves' hyperthyroidism and ophthalmopathy. Findings and caveats of the study: Appearing also in blood were most of the thyroid clonotypes expanded above 0.001.

Hyperthyroidism of Graves' type that showed no ophthalmopathy progression within 18 months was stable. The hyperthyroidism was newly diagnosed and had lasted under 2 months; the patients were aged 18 to 65. A patient was excluded if there was uncontrolled infection, other autoimmune disease, pregnancy or lactation. The sample consisted of peripheral blood or thyroid tissue (not recorded which). The rearrangement uses TRBV29-1 and TRBJ2-7; TRBD1 matches at 7 bases. This TCR was sampled from a woman in her late teens or twenties with Graves' hyperthyroidism. As DNA, the CDR3 is TGCAGCCACACCGGGACAGCCTTTTCCTACGAGCAGTACTTC. Protein: CSHTGTAFSYEQYF.